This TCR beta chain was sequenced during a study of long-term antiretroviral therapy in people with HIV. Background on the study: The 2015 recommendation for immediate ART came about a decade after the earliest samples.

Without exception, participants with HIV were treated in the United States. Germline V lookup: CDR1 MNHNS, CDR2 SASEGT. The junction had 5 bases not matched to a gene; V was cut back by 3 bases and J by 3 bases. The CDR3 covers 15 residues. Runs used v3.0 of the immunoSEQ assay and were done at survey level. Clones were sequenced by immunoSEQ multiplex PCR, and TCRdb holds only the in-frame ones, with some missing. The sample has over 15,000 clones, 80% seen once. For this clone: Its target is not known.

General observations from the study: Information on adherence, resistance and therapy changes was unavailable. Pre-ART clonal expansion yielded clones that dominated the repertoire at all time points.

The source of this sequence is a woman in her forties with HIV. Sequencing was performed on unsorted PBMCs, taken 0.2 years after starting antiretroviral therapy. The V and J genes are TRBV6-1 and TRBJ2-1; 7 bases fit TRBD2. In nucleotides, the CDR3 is TGTGCCAGCAGTGACGGTTCTAGCGGCTACAATGAGCAGTTCTTC. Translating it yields CASSDGSSGYNEQFF.